The rows below give T cell receptor beta chains drawn from one sample of a study of T-cell reconstitution after alpha-beta-depleted transplantation in children. TCRdb re-called the PCR reads through MiXCR, storing one row per CDR3 protein. The table includes hundreds of thousands of distinct CDR3 sequences, 10% to 13% detected once. Sequenced here: PBMCs, sampled before TCRalphabeta/CD19-depleted stem cell transplant. The receptors derive from a child aged 2 to 15 with inherited bone marrow failure, due to receive a stem cell transplant. CDR3s include the opening cysteine and the closing phenylalanine or tryptophan. D genes are given only for firm matches. Clone size is stated in some rows and not others, as once, few, many or a class when expanded.

TRBD2	TRBV5-1	few	TRBJ2-1	CASSLDSGLAGGSYNEQFF	TGCGCCAGCAGCTTGGATTCGGGACTAGCGGGAGGTTCCTACAATGAGCAGTTCTTC
.	TRBV29-1	many	TRBJ2-1	CSVEGRNNEQFF	TGCAGCGTTGAGGGTCGAAACAATGAGCAGTTCTTC
.	TRBV7-9	many	TRBJ2-6	CASKGGPNVLTF	TGTGCCAGCAAGGGGGGGCCCAACGTCCTGACTTTC
.	TRBV19	many	TRBJ2-2	CASSIPGGVHGELFF	TGTGCCAGTAGTATCCCCGGGGGCGTCCACGGGGAGCTGTTTTTT
.	TRBV29-1	many	TRBJ2-1	CSAEGISGYAINEQFF	TGCAGCGCTGAGGGGATTTCGGGATACGCAATCAATGAGCAGTTCTTC
.	TRBV4-3	many	TRBJ2-3	CASSHRTANTDTQYF	TGCGCCAGCAGCCATAGAACGGCGAACACAGATACGCAGTATTTT
.	TRBV7-9	many	TRBJ2-7	CASSLGLSSYEQYF	TGTGCCAGCAGCTTGGGCCTGTCCTCCTACGAGCAGTACTTC
.	TRBV6-1	.	TRBJ2-4	CASSEERYFTGSKNIQYF	TGTGCCAGCAGTGAAGAAAGGTACTTCACAGGGAGCAAAAACATTCAGTACTTC
TRBD2	TRBV7-9	many	TRBJ2-3	CASSSLLAGGPDTQYF	TGTGCCAGCAGCTCCTTGCTAGCGGGAGGGCCGGATACGCAGTATTTT
TRBD1	TRBV5-1	many	TRBJ2-7	CASSGTGQFHEQYF	TGCGCCAGCAGCGGAACGGGACAGTTCCACGAGCAGTACTTC
.	TRBV20-1	many	TRBJ1-5	CSASIGDGNQPQHF	TGCAGTGCTAGCATTGGGGATGGCAATCAGCCCCAGCATTTT
TRBD2	TRBV4-3	many	TRBJ2-1	CASSQGGSLAGNPYNEQFF	TGCGCCAGCAGCCAAGGGGGATCGCTAGCGGGAAACCCCTACAATGAGCAGTTCTTC
.	TRBV7-2	.	TRBJ2-3	CASSLRIATDTQYF	TGTGCCAGCAGCCTACGAATAGCCACAGATACGCAGTATTTT
.	TRBV7-2	many	TRBJ2-5	CASSLARHTQYF	TGTGCCAGCAGCTTAGCGAGGCATACCCAGTACTTC
.	TRBV20-1	few	TRBJ2-7	CSASGRQGEQYF	TGCAGTGCTAGCGGGAGACAGGGAGAGCAGTACTTC
TRBD1	TRBV30	.	TRBJ1-1	CAWSRTGATEAFF	TGTGCCTGGAGCCGAACAGGGGCCACTGAAGCTTTCTTT
.	TRBV5-1	many	TRBJ2-1	CASGQVPLGEFSYNEQFF	TGCGCCAGCGGCCAGGTGCCTTTAGGGGAGTTCTCCTACAATGAGCAGTTCTTC
.	TRBV11-2	few	TRBJ2-1	CASPTVWESYNEQFF	TGTGCCAGCCCTACGGTGTGGGAATCCTACAATGAGCAGTTCTTC
.	TRBV4-3	many	TRBJ2-1	CASSQWQLNNEQFF	TGCGCCAGCAGCCAATGGCAACTGAACAATGAGCAGTTCTTC
.	TRBV5-1	many	TRBJ1-6	CASSLWDVHNSPLHF	TGCGCCAGCAGCTTGTGGGACGTCCATAATTCACCCCTCCACTTT
TRBD2	TRBV29-1	many	TRBJ2-1	CSVFSPTSGNDEQFF	TGCAGCGTTTTTTCACCGACTAGCGGGAACGATGAGCAGTTCTTC
TRBD2	TRBV30	few	TRBJ2-1	CAWSTLAHSYNEQFF	TGTGCCTGGAGTACACTAGCGCATTCCTACAATGAGCAGTTCTTC
.	TRBV2	.	TRBJ2-3	CASSEEAGAYF	TGTGCCAGCAGTGAAGAGGCAGGCGCGTATTTT
TRBD2	TRBV7-9	.	TRBJ2-2	CASSESLAGGPGELFF	TGTGCCAGCAGCGAATCACTAGCGGGAGGACCCGGGGAGCTGTTTTTT
.	TRBV27	many	TRBJ1-3	CASSQGAGNTIYF	TGTGCCAGCTCTCAGGGAGCTGGAAACACCATATATTTT
TRBD2	TRBV27	many	TRBJ2-1	CASSPSLAGGYNEQFF	TGTGCCAGCAGTCCCTCACTAGCGGGAGGGTACAATGAGCAGTTCTTC
TRBD2	TRBV10-3	.	TRBJ2-1	CAISESASGISSYNEQFF	TGTGCCATCAGTGAGTCAGCTAGCGGGATTAGCTCCTACAATGAGCAGTTCTTC
.	TRBV6-1	many	TRBJ1-5	CASSQGLAGNQPQHF	TGTGCCAGCAGTCAGGGGCTGGCGGGCAATCAGCCCCAGCATTTT
TRBD1	TRBV19	many	TRBJ1-5	CASSGQGHQPQHF	TGTGCCAGTAGCGGACAGGGACATCAGCCCCAGCATTTT
TRBD2	TRBV4-1	many	TRBJ2-7	CASSHASGTSSYEQYF	TGCGCCAGCAGCCACGCTAGCGGCACCAGCTCCTACGAGCAGTACTTC
.	TRBV20-1	many	TRBJ2-5	CSATGLVGVSETQYF	TGCAGTGCTACCGGACTCGTGGGGGTGTCGGAGACCCAGTACTTC
.	TRBV5-1	many	TRBJ2-6	CASSADPSGANVLTF	TGCGCCAGCAGCGCAGACCCCTCTGGGGCCAACGTCCTGACTTTC
TRBD1	TRBV5-5	many	TRBJ2-7	CASSLARTGSYEQYF	TGTGCCAGCAGCTTGGCCCGGACAGGGTCCTACGAGCAGTACTTC
TRBD2	TRBV5-1	many	TRBJ2-7	CASSFSGGPTYEQYF	TGCGCCAGCAGCTTCTCGGGGGGTCCAACCTACGAGCAGTACTTC
TRBD2	TRBV5-1	many	TRBJ2-3	CASSLGLADTDTQYF	TGTGCCAGCAGCTTGGGACTAGCGGACACAGATACGCAGTATTTT
.	TRBV20-1	many	TRBJ2-2	CSARDRRTSNTGELFF	TGCAGTGCTAGAGATCGCAGGACATCGAACACCGGGGAGCTGTTTTTT
TRBD1	TRBV6-2/TRBV6-3	few	TRBJ2-5	CASMNRGREETQYF	TGTGCCAGCATGAACAGGGGGCGCGAAGAGACCCAGTACTTC